The rows below give T cell receptor beta chains drawn from one sample of a study of cytomegalovirus exposure and HLA in healthy donors. Only in-frame clones appear in the TCRdb table, and some are missing; sequencing was by immunoSEQ multiplex PCR. This sample's table has 200,000 to 250,000 clones. Specimen: PBMCs. These receptors originate from a woman under 40 in good health and CMV-seropositive. Both conserved end residues are part of each CDR3. The D gene is left open where the match is weak.

TGCGCCAGCAGCCAAGAATGGGCGGGGGGGAATGAAAAACTGTTTTTT	CASSQEWAGGNEKLFF	TRBJ1-4	NA	TRBV4-1
TGTGCCAGCAGCGAATTCGGGGACAGGGCGTACGAGCAGTACTTC	CASSEFGDRAYEQYF	TRBJ2-7	TRBD1	TRBV7-4
TGTGCCAGTAGCGTCTCTAGACGGCAGCCCCAGCATTTT	CASSVSRRQPQHF	TRBJ1-5	NA	TRBV19
TGTGCCAGTAGGGGGGGATCGGGGAACACTGAAGCTTTCTTT	CASRGGSGNTEAFF	TRBJ1-1	NA	TRBV19
TGTGCCAGCAGCTCAACTAGCGGGAGCTCCTACAATGAGCAGTTCTTC	CASSSTSGSSYNEQFF	TRBJ2-1	TRBD2	TRBV7-9
TGCGCCAGCAGCCAAGAACCCCCTAGCGGCTACAATGAGCAGTTCTTC	CASSQEPPSGYNEQFF	TRBJ2-1	TRBD2	TRBV4-3
TGTGCCAGCAGTGGACAGAATAGCAATCAGCCCCAGCATTTT	CASSGQNSNQPQHF	TRBJ1-5	NA	TRBV2
TGTGCCAGCAGTGCCAGGCGACAAGAGACCCAGTACTTC	CASSARRQETQYF	TRBJ2-5	NA	TRBV2
TGCGCCAGCAGCCGTGTGGTTATCCGAGGCGGCTACGAGCAGTACTTC	CASSRVVIRGGYEQYF	TRBJ2-7	NA	TRBV4-1
TGTGCCAGCATCCCTGTCTGGACAGGGGCGAACACTGAAGCTTTCTTT	CASIPVWTGANTEAFF	TRBJ1-1	TRBD1	TRBV13
TGTGCCAGCAGCTTGGAGACAGGACCCAACTATGGCTACACCTTC	CASSLETGPNYGYTF	TRBJ1-2	NA	TRBV11-2
TGTGCCAGCAGCCAAGATAGGAAGGGGACAGGGATCCCGGGCGAGCAGTACTTC	CASSQDRKGTGIPGEQYF	TRBJ2-7	TRBD1	TRBV4-2
TGTGCCAGCAGCCTCAGGCAGAAAGAGACCCAGTACTTC	CASSLRQKETQYF	TRBJ2-5	NA	TRBV11-3
TGCAGCGTTGAAAGACTATCCACAGGGATCGACGGCTACACCTTC	CSVERLSTGIDGYTF	TRBJ1-2	NA	TRBV29-1
TGTGCCAGCGAGATTGGCGGGAGCACAGATACGCAGTATTTT	CASEIGGSTDTQYF	TRBJ2-3	NA	TRBV6-1
TGCGCCAGCAGCCGCGCCCCTTACACCGGGGAGCTGTTTTTT	CASSRAPYTGELFF	TRBJ2-2	NA	TRBV4-1
TGTGCCAGCAGCTTGCAGGGGAAGGGCGTTGAAAAAGCTTTCTTT	CASSLQGKGVEKAFF	TRBJ1-1	NA	TRBV5-4
TGCGCCAGCAGCTTGGATCAGGGGCACCCTCAGCCCCAGCATTTT	CASSLDQGHPQPQHF	TRBJ1-5	NA	TRBV5-1
TGTGCCAGCAGTACGACCGGGACAGTCTCCTATGGCTACACCTTC	CASSTTGTVSYGYTF	TRBJ1-2	TRBD1	TRBV25-1
TGCGCCAGCAGCTTGGGGACAGGTGGGGACACCATATATTTT	CASSLGTGGDTIYF	TRBJ1-3	TRBD1	TRBV5-1
TGTGCCAGCCTACCGAGCCGGAGCTCCTACGAGCAGTACTTC	CASLPSRSSYEQYF	TRBJ2-7	NA	TRBV18
TGTGCCAGTAGTATAGATGCGACTAGCGGGTACTACAATGAGCAGTTCTTC	CASSIDATSGYYNEQFF	TRBJ2-1	TRBD2	TRBV19
TGTGCCATCAGTGAAACTAGCGGGAGTACAGATACGCAGTATTTT	CAISETSGSTDTQYF	TRBJ2-3	TRBD2	TRBV10-3
TGTGCCAGCAGCTCCCCCGGTAGCGAGCAGTACTTC	CASSSPGSEQYF	TRBJ2-7	NA	TRBV9
TGCGCCAGCAGTGGCGGGAGCCCCTACAATGAGCAGTTCTTC	CASSGGSPYNEQFF	TRBJ2-1	TRBD2	TRBV10-1
TGTGCCAGCTCACCACCGCGGGACAGGGACCGGGAGACCCAGTACTTC	CASSPPRDRDRETQYF	TRBJ2-5	TRBD1	TRBV18
TGTGCCAGCAGCCTCTCGGGATACAATCAGCCCCAGCATTTT	CASSLSGYNQPQHF	TRBJ1-5	NA	TRBV7-2
TGTGCCAGCAGTGAAGAAAGGGACAGGGAGGGCTATGGCTACACCTTC	CASSEERDREGYGYTF	TRBJ1-2	TRBD1	TRBV2
TGTGCCAGCAGCCCCTCGGGAGGGGTCAATGAAAAACTGTTTTTT	CASSPSGGVNEKLFF	TRBJ1-4	NA	TRBV6-5